This paragraph covers one TCR beta chain sequence. Source study methods: From reference gene primer amplification, estimates of nucleated cell counts were derived. The repertoire was sequenced with immunoSEQ multiplex PCR; TCRdb's copy has only in-frame clones and lacks some. V, J and clone size are taken as reported in that table, and D and trimming were inferred from the DNA itself. The repertoire has 75,000 to 95,000 clones, roughly 89% of them found once; the top ten carry about a sixth. Patients in Seattle were enrolled during active infection, then followed longitudinally. The sample belongs to a study of blood T cell repertoires in COVID-19. Whole-study context: Whether acute or convalescent, the COVID-19 samples came from the United States, Italy and Spain.

Sequencing was carried out using peripheral blood. The sequence was collected from a woman aged 55-70 years with COVID-19, enrolled during active disease.

CDR3 loop: CASSRGQNSPLHF. DNA of the CDR3: TGTGCCAGCAGCAGGGGACAGAATTCACCCCTCCACTTT. The chain carries TRBV6-5 and TRBJ1-6; 7 nucleotides line up with TRBD1. The CDR3 is made up of 13 amino acids. The junction had 3 bases not matched to a gene; V was cut back by 6 bases and J by 7 bases. From germline, CDR1 is MNHEY and CDR2 SVGAGI.